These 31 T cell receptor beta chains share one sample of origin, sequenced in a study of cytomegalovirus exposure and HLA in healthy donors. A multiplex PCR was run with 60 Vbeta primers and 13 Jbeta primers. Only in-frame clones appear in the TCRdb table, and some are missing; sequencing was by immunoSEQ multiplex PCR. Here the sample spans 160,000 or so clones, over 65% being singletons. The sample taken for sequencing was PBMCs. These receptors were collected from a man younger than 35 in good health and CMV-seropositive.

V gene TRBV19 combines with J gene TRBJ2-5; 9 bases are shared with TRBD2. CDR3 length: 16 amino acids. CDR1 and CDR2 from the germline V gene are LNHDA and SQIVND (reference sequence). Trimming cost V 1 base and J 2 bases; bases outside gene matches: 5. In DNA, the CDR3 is TGTGCCAGTAGTATAGTTGGCGGGAGGGGACAAGAGACCCAGTACTTC. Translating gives CASSIVGGRGQETQYF.

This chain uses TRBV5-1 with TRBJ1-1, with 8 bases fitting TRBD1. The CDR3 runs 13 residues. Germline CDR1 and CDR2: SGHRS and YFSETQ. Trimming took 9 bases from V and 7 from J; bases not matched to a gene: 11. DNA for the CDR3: TGCGCCACACAAAAAGGACAGGGTGGTGAAGCTTTCTTT. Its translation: CATQKGQGGEAFF.

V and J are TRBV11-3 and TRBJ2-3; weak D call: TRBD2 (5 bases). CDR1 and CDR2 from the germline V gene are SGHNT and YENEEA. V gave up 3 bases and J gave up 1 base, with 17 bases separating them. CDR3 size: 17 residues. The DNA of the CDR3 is TGTGCCAGCAGCTTTGACCTCCCCCGGGGTGGCACAGATACGCAGTATTTT. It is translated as CASSFDLPRGGTDTQYF.

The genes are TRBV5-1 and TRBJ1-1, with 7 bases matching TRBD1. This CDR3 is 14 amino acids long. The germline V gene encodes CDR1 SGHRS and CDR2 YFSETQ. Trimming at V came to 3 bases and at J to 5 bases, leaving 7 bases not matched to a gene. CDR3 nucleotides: TGCGCCAGCAGCTCGACAGGGATGGGGACTGAAGCTTTCTTT. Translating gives CASSSTGMGTEAFF.

CDR3 in DNA: TGTGCCAGTAGTTCGAGGACAGGGGCGGAAAATTCTGGGGCCAACGTCCTGACTTTC. Protein: CASSSRTGAENSGANVLTF. This rearrangement joins TRBV19 to TRBJ2-6; 9 bases are shared with TRBD1. The CDR3 spans 19 residues. V dropped 5 bases and J dropped 1; count of bases not matched to a gene: 12. Germline values: CDR1 LNHDA, CDR2 SQIVND (reference sequence).

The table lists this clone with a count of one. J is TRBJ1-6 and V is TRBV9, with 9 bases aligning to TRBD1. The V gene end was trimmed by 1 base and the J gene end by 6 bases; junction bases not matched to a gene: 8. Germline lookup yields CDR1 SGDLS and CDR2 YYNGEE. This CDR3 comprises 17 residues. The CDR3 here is CASSVTGGLEPNSPLHF. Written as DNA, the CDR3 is TGTGCCAGCAGCGTAACAGGGGGCCTCGAGCCTAATTCACCCCTCCACTTT.

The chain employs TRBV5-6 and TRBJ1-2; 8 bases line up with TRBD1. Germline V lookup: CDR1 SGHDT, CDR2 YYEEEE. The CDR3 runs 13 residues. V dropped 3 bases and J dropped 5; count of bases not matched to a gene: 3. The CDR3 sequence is CASSSDRGYGYTF. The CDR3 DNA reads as TGTGCCAGCAGCTCAGACAGGGGATATGGCTACACCTTC. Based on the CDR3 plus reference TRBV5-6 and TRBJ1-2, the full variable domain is DAGVTQSPTHLIKTRGQQVTLRCSPKSGHDTVSWYQQALGQGPQFIFQYYEEEERQRGNFPDRFSGHQFPNYSSELNVNALLLGDSALYLCASSSDRGYGYTFGSGTRLTVV.

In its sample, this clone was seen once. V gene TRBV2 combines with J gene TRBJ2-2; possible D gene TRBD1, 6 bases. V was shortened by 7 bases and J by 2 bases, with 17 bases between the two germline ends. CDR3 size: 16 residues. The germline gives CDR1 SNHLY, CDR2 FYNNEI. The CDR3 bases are TGTGCCAGCACCATGGACAGCCTACTCAACACCGGGGAGCTGTTTTTT. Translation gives CASTMDSLLNTGELFF.

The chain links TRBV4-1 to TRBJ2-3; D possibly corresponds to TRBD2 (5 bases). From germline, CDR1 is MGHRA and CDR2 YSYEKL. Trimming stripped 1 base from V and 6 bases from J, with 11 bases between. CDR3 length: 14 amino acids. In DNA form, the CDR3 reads TGCGCCAGCAGCCAAGGGGCGGGTGACGATACGCAGTATTTT. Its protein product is CASSQGAGDDTQYF.

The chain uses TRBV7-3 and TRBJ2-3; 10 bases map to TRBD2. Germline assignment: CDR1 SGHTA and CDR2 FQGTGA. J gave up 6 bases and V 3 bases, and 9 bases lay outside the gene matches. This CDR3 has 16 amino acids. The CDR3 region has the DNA TGTGCCAGCAGCTTGGGGGCTAGCGGGGGATCTGATACGCAGTATTTT. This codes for CASSLGASGGSDTQYF.

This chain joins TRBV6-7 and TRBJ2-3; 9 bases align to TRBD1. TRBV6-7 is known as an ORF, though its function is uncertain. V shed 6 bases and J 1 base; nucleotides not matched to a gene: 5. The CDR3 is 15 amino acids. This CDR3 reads CASRPGQGCTDTQYF. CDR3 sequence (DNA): TGTGCCAGCAGACCCGGACAGGGGTGCACAGATACGCAGTATTTT.

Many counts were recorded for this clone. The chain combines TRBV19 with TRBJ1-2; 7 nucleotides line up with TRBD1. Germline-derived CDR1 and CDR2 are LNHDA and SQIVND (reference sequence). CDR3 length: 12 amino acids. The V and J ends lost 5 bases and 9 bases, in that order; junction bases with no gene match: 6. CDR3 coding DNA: TGTGCCAGTAGTCGACAGGGTCGGAGCTACACCTTC. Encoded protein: CASSRQGRSYTF.

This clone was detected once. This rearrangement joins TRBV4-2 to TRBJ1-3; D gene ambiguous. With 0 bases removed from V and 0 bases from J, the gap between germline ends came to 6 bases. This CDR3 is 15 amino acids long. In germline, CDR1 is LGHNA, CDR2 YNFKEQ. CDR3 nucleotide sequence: TGTGCCAGCAGCCAAGACACAAACTCTGGAAACACCATATATTTT. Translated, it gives CASSQDTNSGNTIYF.

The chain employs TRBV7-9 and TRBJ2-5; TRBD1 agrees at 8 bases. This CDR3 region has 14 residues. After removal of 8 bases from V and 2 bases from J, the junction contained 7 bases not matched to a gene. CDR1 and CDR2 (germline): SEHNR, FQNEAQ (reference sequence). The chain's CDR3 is CASRPGQGQETQYF. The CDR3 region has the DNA TGTGCCAGCCGGCCAGGACAGGGTCAAGAGACCCAGTACTTC.

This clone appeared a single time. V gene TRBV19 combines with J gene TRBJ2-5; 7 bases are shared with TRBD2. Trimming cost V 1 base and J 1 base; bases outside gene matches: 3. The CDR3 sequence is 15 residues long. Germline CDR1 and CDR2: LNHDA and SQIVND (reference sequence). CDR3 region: CASSIVAGSQETQYF. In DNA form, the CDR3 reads TGTGCCAGTAGTATAGTAGCGGGCTCCCAAGAGACCCAGTACTTC.

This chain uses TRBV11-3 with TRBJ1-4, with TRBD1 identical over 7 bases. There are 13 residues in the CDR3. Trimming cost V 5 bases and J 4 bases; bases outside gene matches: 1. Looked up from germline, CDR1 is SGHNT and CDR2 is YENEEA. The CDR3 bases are TGTGCCAGCAGCCAGGGGGGTAATGAAAAACTGTTTTTT. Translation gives CASSQGGNEKLFF.

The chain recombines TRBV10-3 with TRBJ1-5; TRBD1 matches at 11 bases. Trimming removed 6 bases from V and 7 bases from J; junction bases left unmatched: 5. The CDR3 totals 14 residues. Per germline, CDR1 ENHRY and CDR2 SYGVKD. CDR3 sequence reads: CAISGQGAGQPQHF. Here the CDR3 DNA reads TGTGCCATCAGCGGACAGGGGGCGGGCCAGCCCCAGCATTTT.

The CDR3 coding sequence is TGTGCCAGCAGCTTAAGTCGAAGGGGGGGGAGTGAAAAACTGTTTTTT. The encoded protein is CASSLSRRGGSEKLFF. The rearrangement joins TRBV7-8 to TRBJ1-4; a possible D gene is TRBD1 (6 bases). Germline V gene lookup returns CDR1 SGHVS and CDR2 FQNEAQ. V shed 2 bases and J shed 7 bases, with 17 bases lying between them. The CDR3 runs to 16 residues.

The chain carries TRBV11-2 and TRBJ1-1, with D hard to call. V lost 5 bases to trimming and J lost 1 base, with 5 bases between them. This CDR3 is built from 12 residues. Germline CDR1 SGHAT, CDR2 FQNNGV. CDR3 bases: TGTGCCAGCAGCAACAGGAACACTGAAGCTTTCTTT. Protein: CASSNRNTEAFF.

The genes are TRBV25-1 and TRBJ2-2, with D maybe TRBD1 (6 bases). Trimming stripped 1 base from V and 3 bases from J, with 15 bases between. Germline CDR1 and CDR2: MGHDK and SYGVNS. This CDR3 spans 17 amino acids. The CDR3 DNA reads TGTGCCAGCAGTGAATCGGAAGGGGGATCGCACACCGGGGAGCTGTTTTTT. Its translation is CASSESEGGSHTGELFF.

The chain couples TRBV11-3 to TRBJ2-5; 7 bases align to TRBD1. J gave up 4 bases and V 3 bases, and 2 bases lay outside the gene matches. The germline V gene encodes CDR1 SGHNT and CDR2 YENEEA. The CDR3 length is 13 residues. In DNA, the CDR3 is TGTGCCAGCAGCTTGGGACAGTCAGAGACCCAGTACTTC. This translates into CASSLGQSETQYF.

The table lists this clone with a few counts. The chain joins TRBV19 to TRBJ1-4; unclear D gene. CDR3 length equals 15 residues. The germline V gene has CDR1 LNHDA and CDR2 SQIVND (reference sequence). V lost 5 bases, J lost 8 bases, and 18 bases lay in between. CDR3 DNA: TGTGCCAGTAGTCCGCGGACTGCCGCCGTCGAAAAACTGTTTTTT. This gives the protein CASSPRTAAVEKLFF.

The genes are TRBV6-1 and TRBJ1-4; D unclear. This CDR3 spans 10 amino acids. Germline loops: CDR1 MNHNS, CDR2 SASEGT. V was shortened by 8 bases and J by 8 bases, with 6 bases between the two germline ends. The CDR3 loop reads CASWEEKLFF. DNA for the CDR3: TGTGCCAGCTGGGAGGAAAAACTGTTTTTT.

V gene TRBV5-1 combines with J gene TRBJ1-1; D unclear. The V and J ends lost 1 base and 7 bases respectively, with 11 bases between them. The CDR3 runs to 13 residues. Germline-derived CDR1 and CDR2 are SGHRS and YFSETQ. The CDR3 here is CASSLTGRGEAFF. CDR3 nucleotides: TGCGCCAGCAGCTTGACCGGACGGGGTGAAGCTTTCTTT.

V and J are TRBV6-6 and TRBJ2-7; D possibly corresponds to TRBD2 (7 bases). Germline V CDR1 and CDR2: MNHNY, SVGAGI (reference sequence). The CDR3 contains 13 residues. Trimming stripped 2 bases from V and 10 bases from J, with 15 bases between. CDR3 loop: CASSYLSGGPQYV. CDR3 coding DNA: TGTGCCAGCAGTTACCTGTCGGGGGGCCCTCAGTACGTC.

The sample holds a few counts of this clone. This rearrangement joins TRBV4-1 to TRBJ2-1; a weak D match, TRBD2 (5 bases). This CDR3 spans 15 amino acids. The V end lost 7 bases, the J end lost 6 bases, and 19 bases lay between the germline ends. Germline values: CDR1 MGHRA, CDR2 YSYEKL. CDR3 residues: CASTLLGLEGNEQFF. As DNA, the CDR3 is TGCGCCAGCACCTTACTAGGCCTAGAGGGCAATGAGCAGTTCTTC.

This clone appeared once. CDR3 amino acids: CAIRTPQGAAEAFF. The CDR3 bases are TGTGCCATCAGGACCCCACAGGGGGCCGCCGAAGCTTTCTTT. The genes are TRBV10-3 and TRBJ1-1; TRBD1 matches at 9 bases. V gave up 6 bases and J gave up 8 bases; unmatched junction bases: 10. This CDR3 is built from 14 residues. The germline V gene has CDR1 ENHRY and CDR2 SYGVKD.

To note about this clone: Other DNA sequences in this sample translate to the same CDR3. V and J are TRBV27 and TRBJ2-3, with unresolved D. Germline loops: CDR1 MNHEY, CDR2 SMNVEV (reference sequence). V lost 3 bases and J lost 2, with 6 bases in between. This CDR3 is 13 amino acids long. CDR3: CASSLSLTDTQYF. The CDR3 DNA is TGTGCCAGCAGTTTGTCCCTCACAGATACGCAGTATTTT.

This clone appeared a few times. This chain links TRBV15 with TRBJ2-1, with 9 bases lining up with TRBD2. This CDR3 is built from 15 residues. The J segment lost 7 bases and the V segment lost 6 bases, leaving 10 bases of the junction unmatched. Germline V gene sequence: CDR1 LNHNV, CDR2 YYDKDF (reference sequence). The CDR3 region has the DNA TGTGCCACCAGAGCCCCGGTGAGCGGGGGGAATGAGCAGTTCTTC. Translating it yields CATRAPVSGGNEQFF.

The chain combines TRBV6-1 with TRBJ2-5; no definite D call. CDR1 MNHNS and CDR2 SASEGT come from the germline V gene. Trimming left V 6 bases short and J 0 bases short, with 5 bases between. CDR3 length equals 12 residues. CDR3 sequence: CASRANQETQYF. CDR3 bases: TGTGCCAGCAGGGCAAACCAAGAGACCCAGTACTTC.

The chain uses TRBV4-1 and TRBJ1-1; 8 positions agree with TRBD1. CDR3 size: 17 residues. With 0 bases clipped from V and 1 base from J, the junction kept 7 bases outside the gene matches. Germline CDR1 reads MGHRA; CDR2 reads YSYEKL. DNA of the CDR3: TGCGCCAGCAGCCAAGATCGTATAGGACAGGGGAACACTGAAGCTTTCTTT. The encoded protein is CASSQDRIGQGNTEAFF.